This TCR beta chain appears in the sequencing data of a study of blood T cell repertoires in COVID-19 (dated by TCRdb to 2018 to 2020). Background for the entire study: Samples from collaborators originated in the United States, Italy and Spain and spanned both the acute and convalescent phases of COVID-19. The material from the prospective study consisted of cDNA or gDNA derived from T cells, B-cell-depleted T cells, or PBMCs. Deeply sampled blood TCRbeta repertoires from subjects exposed to, actively infected with, or recovered from COVID-19 were included in the dataset. The repertoires were made available in a free public database intended to serve as a resource for research on the immune response to SARS-CoV-2. The samples were drawn from the first 160 participants of the ongoing ImmuneRACE study and from 950 to 1,500 subjects provided by 6 global collaborators. A de-identified subject ID, COVID-19 status, age in years and sex were almost always included in the sample metadata. Where available, HLA class I and class II types were taken from metadata supplied by the sample provider and were not determined by assay-based typing.

In the prospective study, participants were about 18 to 95 years old, resided in about two dozen geographic areas of the United States, and were enrolled through a virtual design. In the prospective study, participants were assigned to cohorts based on the clinical history participants reported in a screening survey and a study questionnaire. Recovered participants in ImmuneRACE Cohort 3 were defined by two consecutive negative NP/OP PCR tests, clearance by a healthcare professional, or resolution of symptoms. In the prospective study, whole blood, serum and a nasopharyngeal or oropharyngeal swab were collected from each participant by mobile phlebotomists. Additional blood draws and questionnaires over an approximately two-month period could optionally be provided by prospective study participants. Before DNA extraction, blood samples from the prospective study were shipped at room temperature or frozen.

TCRbeta CDR3 regions were amplified from genomic DNA by means of the immunoSEQ Assay, a bias-controlled multiplex PCR. Per the source publication's procedure: Nucleated cell counts per sample were estimated from amplification of reference gene primers within the assay. Sequence reads were collapsed and filtered to measure the absolute abundance of every unique TCRbeta CDR3 rearrangement. For each sample, productive Simpson clonality was calculated as the square root of Simpson's diversity index over productive rearrangements. Sourced from immuneACCESS, this table was stored by TCRdb with only in-frame sequences that have V and J called. A share of the clones is absent; for the studies checked, an unresolved V gene accounts for under half, and the remainder has no known explanation. That table gives V, J and clone size, and the DNA gave D and trimming. In all, the sample holds just over 300,000 clones, and roughly 90% of those were seen once. The top ten constitute more than 8.5% of the sample.

Findings and caveats that apply to the study as a whole: Clinical and demographic metadata were provided uncurated, with the amount varying by source and participant.

This clone has just one count. It has no known antigen specificity. No base quality values were provided; no much bigger clone lies one nucleotide off. The junction shows trimming of 2 bases on V and 6 bases on J, and the gene matches do not reach 6 bases of it. Including the terminal cysteine and phenylalanine, the CDR3 comprises 14 residues. Solely the CDR3 DNA is kept, with 42 bases framed from the first base. The germline V gene (reference sequence) sets CDR1 to MNHEY and CDR2 to SMNVEV. The receptor comes from a young woman who had recovered from COVID-19. Sequencing was performed on PBMCs or T cells enriched from blood (not recorded which). The receptor chain draws on TRBV27 and TRBJ1-2; 7 central bases correspond to TRBD1. The nucleotide sequence reads TGTGCCAGCAGTTTAGGGGTGACAGGGAATGGCTACACCTTC. This translates into CASSLGVTGNGYTF.